This T cell receptor beta chain derives from a study of persistence of HIV-infected CD4 T cells. Whole-study context: A median of about 8 years of suppressive ART preceded sampling. Antigen stimulation activated a lower proportion of cells, more of them memory, than anti-CD3/anti-CD28 stimulation. Study-level points and caveats: TCRbeta richness was lower in CMV- and Gag-responding cells than in anti-CD3/anti-CD28-responding cells.

Nonspecific anti-CD3/anti-CD28 bead stimulation represents the broad CD4+ T cell repertoire. CD4+ T cells upregulating both CD40 ligand and CD69 were sorted as responding cells. Donors were HIV-1-infected adults who began suppressive ART during chronic infection. Germline CDR1 reads MDHEN; CDR2 reads SYDVKM. After removal of 6 bases from V and 3 bases from J, the junction contained 5 bases not matched to a gene. The CDR3 contains 14 residues. The libraries were made with immunoSEQ version 4 in survey mode. Here immunoSEQ multiplex PCR was the method, and the copy in TCRdb shows in-frame clones only, minus some. The sample carries around 47,000 clones, approximately 90% recorded once. In regard to this clone: Its antigen is undetermined.

The sequenced sample was CD4+ T cells sorted from PBMCs after roughly 18-hour stimulation, obtained from a patient who received antiretroviral therapy. This chain connects TRBV28 to TRBJ2-1; the match to TRBD1 covers 7 bases. This clonotype was sampled from an adult man with HIV who was CMV-seropositive. This chain's CDR3 is CASRTGDNYNEQFF. The CDR3 nucleotides are TGTGCCAGCAGAACAGGGGACAACTACAATGAGCAGTTCTTC. Using reference TRBV28 and TRBJ2-1 for the parts outside the CDR3, the full variable domain is DVKVTQSSRYLVKRTGEKVFLECVQDMDHENMFWYRQDPGLGLRLIYFSYDVKMKEKGDIPEGYSVSREKKERFSLILESASTNQTSMYLCASRTGDNYNEQFFGPGTRLTVL.